The T cell receptor (beta chain) described here comes from a study of OX40 agonist ivuxolimab in advanced cancers. Looking at the study overall: The diagnoses of dose-escalation patients were hepatocellular carcinoma, melanoma, renal cell or head and neck cancer. Cohort: roughly 79% men, mean age around 55, aged roughly 23 to 90. Whole-study results and caveats: On average, a greater number of expanded clones characterised CD8+ T cells relative to CD4+.

Individuals having autoimmune disease history or systemic immunosuppression were not enrolled. The data were produced by immunoSEQ multiplex PCR, yet TCRdb's version contains in-frame clones alone and is incomplete. The sample consists of 75,000 to 95,000 clones, roughly 90% of them appearing once. Germline V gene sequence: CDR1 MDHEN, CDR2 SYDVKM. The length of the CDR3 is 16 residues. The V and J ends lost 3 bases and 8 bases, in that order; junction bases with no gene match: 13. Details on this clone: The antigen is not known.

The chain uses TRBV28 and TRBJ1-2, with 9 bases that match TRBD1. Sequences were derived from CD4+ or CD8+ T cells sorted from blood, sampled in a trial of the OX40 agonist ivuxolimab. The origin of this receptor is an adult with an advanced solid tumor such as melanoma, head and neck, liver or kidney cancer. In DNA form, the CDR3 reads TGTGCCAGCAGTTTCGACCACAGGGGGCTCATAATGGGCTACACCTTC. Translation gives CASSFDHRGLIMGYTF.